The present T cell receptor (beta chain) was sequenced within a study of blood T cell repertoires in COVID-19. As for the study in general: Donors in the United States, Italy and Spain gave samples during acute or convalescent COVID-19.

The CDR3 covers 16 residues. Trimming left V 6 bases short and J 0 bases short, with 16 bases between. Per germline, CDR1 LNHDA and CDR2 SQIVND (reference sequence). Authors' methods: Reference gene primer amplification in the assay estimated nucleated cell counts. Only in-frame clones appear in the TCRdb table, and some are missing; sequencing was by immunoSEQ multiplex PCR. V and J calls and clone size are as listed in that table; D and trimming were resolved from the DNA. The repertoire holds some 70,000 clones, with roughly nine tenths as singletons. The sequence was collected from a human donor in a cohort sampled during active COVID-19. This chain joins TRBV19 and TRBJ2-3; D perhaps matches TRBD1 (7 bases). Sequenced sample: peripheral blood. The CDR3 DNA is TGTGCCAGTAGCCTAGGGGGGACAGCGAGCACAGATACGCAGTATTTT. Its translation: CASSLGGTASTDTQYF.